Listed below are T cell receptor beta chains from one sample, sequenced in a study of shared clonotypes between healthy human individuals. TCRdb's table, derived via immunoSEQ multiplex PCR, lists solely in-frame clones and lacks some. This sample has millions of clones, with approximately 90% found just once. Sequencing input: naive CD4+ T cells sorted from blood. Receptor source: a man aged 18 to 29 in good health. The CDR3 runs from the conserved cysteine through the conserved F or W. The listing skips clone size in some rows; elsewhere it reads once, few, many or a size class.

V | size | CDR3
TRBV7-2 | NA | CASSLDPGGGSLAKNIQYF
TRBV10-2 | NA | CASSTELYGYTF
TRBV30 | NA | CGLGPVISEQFF
TRBV5-5 | NA | CASRHDLDEQYF
TRBV5-1 | NA | CASSLARGAVADTQYF
TRBV2 | NA | CASGNEQYF
TRBV9 | NA | CASSVAQGQPQHF
TRBV11-2 | NA | CASSLEYNSPLHF
TRBV28 | NA | CASTKGRGGNSPLHF
TRBV19 | NA | CASSVGTALGGPEAFF
TRBV5-6 | once | CASSPGWRPFNEQFF
TRBV6-5 | NA | CASSNRVSNTGELFF
TRBV5-1 | NA | CASSGEGQRTSTTYNEQFF
TRBV11-2 | NA | CASSLEEGGSYEQFF
TRBV10-1 | NA | CASSDGTVDQPQHF
TRBV4-1 | NA | CASSQEGGLLGNTIYF
TRBV18 | few | CASSSSGYEQYF
TRBV18 | NA | CASSSGGYNEQFF
TRBV5-1 | NA | CASSSGQGTYGYTF
TRBV30 | NA | CAQSLAGVQETQYF
TRBV18 | NA | CASSSLGLAGGETQYF
TRBV11-2 | NA | CASSLLAVGAVEQFF
TRBV20-1 | NA | CKGHTDTQYF
TRBV11-2 | NA | CASSLTPVDEQFF
TRBV27 | NA | CASSLYPGVGYGYTF
TRBV6-1 | NA | CASRPGQGDKNIQYF
TRBV5-6 | NA | CASSLPGAGDNSPLHF
TRBV19 | once | CASGGRSSYNEQFF
TRBV6-5 | NA | CASRNGQAAEAFF
TRBV5-1 | NA | CASSRSTSGNHNEQFF
TRBV5-4 | once | CASSLTSEKETQYF
TRBV6-1 | NA | CASSEMGLAGYNEQFF
TRBV30 | few | CAWSSQPNTEAFF
TRBV29-1 | NA | CSVEGIGQIEAFF
TRBV7-2 | once | CASSATAIAGAGTQYF
TRBV29-1 | NA | CSVEDRGQGYEQYF
TRBV30 | NA | CAYRAGANTGELFF
TRBV10-3 | NA | CAISGPGLGPSEEQFF
TRBV27 | NA | CASSRTQGIDQPQHF
TRBV19 | NA | CASSMREINQPQHF
TRBV7-2 | NA | CASSLGLAAVYEQYF
TRBV11-2 | NA | CASSLEQSTGELFF
TRBV2 | NA | CASSVKGSGFNEQFF
TRBV9 | NA | CASSVDYGVLTQYF
TRBV30 | NA | CAWNRDRSPYGYTF
TRBV18 | NA | CASSPQQMGQGSTEAFF
TRBV5-1 | NA | CASSEPGQGGPNSPLHF
TRBV29-1 | NA | CSVGQGLKNTEAFF
TRBV5-4 | NA | CASSLTGNFLETQYF
TRBV27 | NA | CASSWQGQATGELFF
TRBV6-1 | NA | CASSRVQETQYF
TRBV5-4 | NA | CASRPKASGGIAGELFF
TRBV27 | NA | CASSPGLAGPYEQYF
TRBV29-1 | once | CSVGQQTNTGELFF
TRBV30 | NA | CAWSVGGTANSPLHF
TRBV5-5 | NA | CASSLYWTLGELFF
TRBV2 | NA | CASSFGGVPNQPQHF
TRBV30 | NA | CAWSVQGEGYGYTF
TRBV19 | NA | CASSTDGLGYTDTQYF